One T cell receptor (beta chain) is described in this entry. Its target is unknown. The sample originates from a study of prognosis after radiotherapy for stage I lung cancer. Study-wide points: Diminished Shannon entropy following stereotactic body radiation therapy characterized patients who developed distant metastases. The study found that unique TCR clone counts fell after stereotactic body radiation therapy, median approximately 9,600 versus 7,200.

The CDR3 has 16 amino acids. J lost 2 bases, V lost 6 bases, and 5 bases had no gene match. Amplification of the TCR beta CDR3 (from genomic DNA) was done by two-round multiplex PCR. Primers were specific to each TRBV and TRBJ gene in first-round PCR. MiXCR, applied by TCRdb to the multiplex PCR reads, yields one record per CDR3 protein. The sample records around 30,000 distinct CDR3 sequences, 25% to 40% being singletons. The V and J genes are TRBV12-3 or TRBV12-4 and TRBJ2-2; 11 bases align to TRBD1. Sequencing was performed on PBMCs, taken before or after stereotactic body radiation therapy (not recorded which). This TCR was sampled from a donor aged 50 or older with non-small cell lung cancer. DNA of the CDR3: TGTGCCAGCAGAGCCGGACAGGGGGCTAACACCGGGGAGCTGTTTTTT. Its protein is CASRAGQGANTGELFF.